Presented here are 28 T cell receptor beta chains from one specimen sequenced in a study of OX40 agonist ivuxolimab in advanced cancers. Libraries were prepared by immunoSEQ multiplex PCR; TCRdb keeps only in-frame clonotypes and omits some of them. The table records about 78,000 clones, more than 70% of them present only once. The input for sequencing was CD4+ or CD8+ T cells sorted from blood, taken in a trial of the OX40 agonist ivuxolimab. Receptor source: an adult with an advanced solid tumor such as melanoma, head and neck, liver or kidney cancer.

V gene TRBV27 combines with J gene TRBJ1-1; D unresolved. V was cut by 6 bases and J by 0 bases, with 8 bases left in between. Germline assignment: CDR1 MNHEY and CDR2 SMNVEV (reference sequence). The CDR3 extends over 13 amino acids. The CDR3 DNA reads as TGTGCCAGCAGACCCGCCCTGAACACTGAAGCTTTCTTT. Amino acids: CASRPALNTEAFF.

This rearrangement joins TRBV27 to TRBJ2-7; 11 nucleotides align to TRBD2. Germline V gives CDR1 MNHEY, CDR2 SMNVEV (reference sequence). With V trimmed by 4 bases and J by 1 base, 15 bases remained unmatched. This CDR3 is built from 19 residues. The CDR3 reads CASSSAGSSSGRSSYEQYF. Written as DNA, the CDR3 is TGTGCCAGCAGTTCGGCAGGCAGTTCTAGCGGGAGGTCTTCCTACGAGCAGTACTTC.

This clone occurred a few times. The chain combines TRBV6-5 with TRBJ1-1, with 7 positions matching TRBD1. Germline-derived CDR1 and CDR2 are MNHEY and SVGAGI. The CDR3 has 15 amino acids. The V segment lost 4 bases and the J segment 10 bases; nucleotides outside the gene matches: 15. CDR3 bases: TGTGCCAGCAGTTCCGCCGGACAGGTGGGGTCGGGAGCTTTCTTT. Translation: CASSSAGQVGSGAFF.

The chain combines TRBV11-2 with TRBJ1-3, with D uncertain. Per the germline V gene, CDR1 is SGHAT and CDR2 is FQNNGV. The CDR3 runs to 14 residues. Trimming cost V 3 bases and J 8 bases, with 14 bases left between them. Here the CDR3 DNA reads TGTGCCAGCAGCTTGAATTATAATGCGGACACCATATATTTT. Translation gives CASSLNYNADTIYF.

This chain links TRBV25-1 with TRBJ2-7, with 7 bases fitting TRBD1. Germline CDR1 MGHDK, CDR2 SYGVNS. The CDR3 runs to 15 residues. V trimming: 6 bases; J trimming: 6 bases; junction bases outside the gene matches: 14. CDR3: CASRTRGSEAAEQYF. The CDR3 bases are TGTGCCAGCAGGACCAGGGGGTCCGAGGCTGCCGAGCAGTACTTC.

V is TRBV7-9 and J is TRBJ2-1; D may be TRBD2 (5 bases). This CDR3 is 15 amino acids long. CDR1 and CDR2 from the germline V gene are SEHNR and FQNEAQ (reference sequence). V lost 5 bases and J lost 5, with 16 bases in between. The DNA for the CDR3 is TGTGCCAGCAGCCCGACCTCCGGGGTAAACAATGAGCAGTTCTTC. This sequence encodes CASSPTSGVNNEQFF.

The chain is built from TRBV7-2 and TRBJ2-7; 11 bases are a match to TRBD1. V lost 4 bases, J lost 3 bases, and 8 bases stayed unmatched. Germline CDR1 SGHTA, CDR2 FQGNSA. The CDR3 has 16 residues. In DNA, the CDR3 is TGTGCCAGCAGCTCCTGGTCCGGGACAGGGGGCTACGAGCAGTACTTC. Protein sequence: CASSSWSGTGGYEQYF.

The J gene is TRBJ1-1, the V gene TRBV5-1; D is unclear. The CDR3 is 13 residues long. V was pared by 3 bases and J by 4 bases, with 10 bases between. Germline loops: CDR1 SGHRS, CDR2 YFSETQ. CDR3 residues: CASSWGGGTEAFF. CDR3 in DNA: TGCGCCAGCAGCTGGGGAGGAGGCACTGAAGCTTTCTTT.

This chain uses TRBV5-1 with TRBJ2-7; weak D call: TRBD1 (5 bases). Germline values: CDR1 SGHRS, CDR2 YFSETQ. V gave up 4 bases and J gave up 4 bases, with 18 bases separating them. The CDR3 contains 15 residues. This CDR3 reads CASSQGLGEAYEQYF. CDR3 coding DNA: TGCGCCAGCAGCCAGGGTTTAGGAGAGGCTTACGAGCAGTACTTC. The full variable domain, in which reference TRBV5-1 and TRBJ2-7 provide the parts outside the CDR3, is KAGVTQTPRYLIKTRGQQVTLSCSPISGHRSVSWYQQTPGQGLQFLFEYFSETQRNKGNFPGRFSGRQFSNSRSEMNVSTLELGDSALYLCASSQGLGEAYEQYFGPGTRLTVT.

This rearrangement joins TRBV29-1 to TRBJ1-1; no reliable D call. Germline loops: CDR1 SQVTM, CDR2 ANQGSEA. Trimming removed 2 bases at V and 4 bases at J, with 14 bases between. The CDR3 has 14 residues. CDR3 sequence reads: CSVEQSRGGTEAFF. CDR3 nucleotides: TGCAGCGTTGAACAATCTAGAGGAGGCACTGAAGCTTTCTTT.

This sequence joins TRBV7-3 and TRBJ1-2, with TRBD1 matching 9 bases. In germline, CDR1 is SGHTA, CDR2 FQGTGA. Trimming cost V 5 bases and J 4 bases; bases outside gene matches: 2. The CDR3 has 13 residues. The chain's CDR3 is CASSRQGGYGYTF. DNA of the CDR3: TGTGCCAGCAGCCGACAGGGGGGCTATGGCTACACCTTC.

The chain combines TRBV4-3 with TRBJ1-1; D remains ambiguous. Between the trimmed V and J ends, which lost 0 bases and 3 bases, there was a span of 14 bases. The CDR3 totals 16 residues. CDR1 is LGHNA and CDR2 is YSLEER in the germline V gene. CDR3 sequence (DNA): TGCGCCAGCAGCCAAGATAGGCCAGCGCGGCACACTGAAGCTTTCTTT. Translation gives CASSQDRPARHTEAFF.

CDR3: CASSSPDFQSSYEQYF. In DNA form, the CDR3 reads TGTGCCAGCAGTTCGCCAGACTTCCAGAGCTCCTACGAGCAGTACTTC. V gene TRBV28 combines with J gene TRBJ2-7; D is unclear. The CDR3 loop spans 16 amino acids. Trimming pared 4 bases from V and 0 bases from J, leaving 16 bases between. The V gene's germline CDR1 is MDHEN and CDR2 SYDVKM.

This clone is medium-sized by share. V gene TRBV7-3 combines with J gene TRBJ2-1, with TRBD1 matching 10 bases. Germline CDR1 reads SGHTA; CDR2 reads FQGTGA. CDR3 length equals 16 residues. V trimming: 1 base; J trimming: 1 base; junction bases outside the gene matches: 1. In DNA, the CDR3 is TGTGCCAGCAGCTTAAGGGACAGGGGATCCTACAATGAGCAGTTCTTC. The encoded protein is CASSLRDRGSYNEQFF.

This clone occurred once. CDR3 residues: CASSSRQGSNEQFF. The CDR3 DNA sequence: TGTGCCAGCAGCTCCCGACAGGGTTCCAATGAGCAGTTCTTC. This chain uses TRBV7-3 with TRBJ2-1; 7 nucleotides align to TRBD1. Losses at the gene ends were 4 bases for V and 6 bases for J; bases not matched to a gene: 6. Germline loops: CDR1 SGHTA, CDR2 FQGTGA. The CDR3 covers 14 residues. The variable domain in full, with the rest retrieved from reference TRBV7-3 and TRBJ2-1, is GAGVSQTPSNKVTEKGKYVELRCDPISGHTALYWYRQSLGQGPEFLIYFQGTGAADDSGLPNDRFFAVRPEGSVSTLKIQRTERGDSAVYLCASSSRQGSNEQFFGPGTRLTVL.

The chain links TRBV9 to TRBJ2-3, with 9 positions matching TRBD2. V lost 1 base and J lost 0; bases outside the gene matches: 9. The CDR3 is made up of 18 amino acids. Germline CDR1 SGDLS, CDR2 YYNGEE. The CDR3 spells CASSVTAGGFISTDTQYF. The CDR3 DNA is TGTGCCAGCAGCGTAACGGCGGGGGGGTTTATTAGCACAGATACGCAGTATTTT.

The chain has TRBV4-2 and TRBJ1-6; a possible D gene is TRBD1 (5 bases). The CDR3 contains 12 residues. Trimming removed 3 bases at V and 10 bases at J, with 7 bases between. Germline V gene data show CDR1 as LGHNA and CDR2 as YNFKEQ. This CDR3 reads CASSHRGSPLHF. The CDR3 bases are TGTGCCAGCAGCCACCGGGGGTCACCCCTCCACTTT.

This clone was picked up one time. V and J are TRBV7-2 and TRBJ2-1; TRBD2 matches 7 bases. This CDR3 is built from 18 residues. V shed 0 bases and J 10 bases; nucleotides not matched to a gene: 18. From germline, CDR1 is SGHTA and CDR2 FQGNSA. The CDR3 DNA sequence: TGTGCCAGCAGCTTAGCGAGGGCGGGGGACGGGTCCGAACGAGAGCAGTTCTTC. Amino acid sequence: CASSLARAGDGSEREQFF.

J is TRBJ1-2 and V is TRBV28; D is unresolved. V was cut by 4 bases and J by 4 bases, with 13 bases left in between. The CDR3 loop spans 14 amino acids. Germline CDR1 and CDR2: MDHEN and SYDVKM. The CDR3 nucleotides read TGTGCCAGCAGTTATCCCCTTCCTCCCTATGGCTACACCTTC. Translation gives CASSYPLPPYGYTF.

The CDR3 DNA follows: TGTGCCAGCAGCCCGGGACAGAATATCAATGAGCAGTTCTTC. It is translated as CASSPGQNINEQFF. The chain employs TRBV7-2 and TRBJ2-1; 7 positions match TRBD1. Unmatched junction bases numbered 7, after V lost 5 bases and J lost 6 bases. The CDR3 is 14 residues long. Germline V lookup: CDR1 SGHTA, CDR2 FQGNSA.

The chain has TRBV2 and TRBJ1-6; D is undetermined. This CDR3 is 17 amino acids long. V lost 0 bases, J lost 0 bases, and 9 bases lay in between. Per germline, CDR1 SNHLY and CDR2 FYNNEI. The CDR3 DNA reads TGTGCCAGCAGTGAAGCGCTGGGAAGCTCCTATAATTCACCCCTCCACTTT. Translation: CASSEALGSSYNSPLHF.

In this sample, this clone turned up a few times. CDR3 DNA sequence: TGTGCCAGTAGTATCCTGGCCCGCAGGACAGATGAAGCTTTCTTT. Its protein product is CASSILARRTDEAFF. The gene calls are TRBV19 and TRBJ1-1; maybe TRBD1 (6 bases). The CDR3 contains 15 residues. Trimming removed 3 bases from V and 7 bases from J, with 18 bases in between. Per the germline V gene, CDR1 is LNHDA and CDR2 is SQIVND (reference sequence). Looking up the rest from reference TRBV19 and TRBJ1-1 gives the full variable domain: DGGITQSPKYLFRKEGQNVTLSCEQNLNHDAMYWYRQDPGQGLRLIYYSQIVNDFQKGDIAEGYSVSREKKESFPLTVTSAQKNPTAFYLCASSILARRTDEAFFGQGTRLTVV.

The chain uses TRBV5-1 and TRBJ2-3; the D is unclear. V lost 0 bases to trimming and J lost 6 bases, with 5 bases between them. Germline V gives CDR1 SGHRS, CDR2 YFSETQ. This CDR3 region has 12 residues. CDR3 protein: CASSLGVDTQYF. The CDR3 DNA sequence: TGCGCCAGCAGCTTGGGAGTGGATACGCAGTATTTT.

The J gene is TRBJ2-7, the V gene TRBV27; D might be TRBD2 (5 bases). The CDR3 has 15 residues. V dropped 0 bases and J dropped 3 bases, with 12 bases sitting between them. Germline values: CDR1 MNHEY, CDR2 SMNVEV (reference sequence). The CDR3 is CASSLSPGNIYEQYF. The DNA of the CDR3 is TGTGCCAGCAGTTTATCGCCGGGAAACATCTACGAGCAGTACTTC.

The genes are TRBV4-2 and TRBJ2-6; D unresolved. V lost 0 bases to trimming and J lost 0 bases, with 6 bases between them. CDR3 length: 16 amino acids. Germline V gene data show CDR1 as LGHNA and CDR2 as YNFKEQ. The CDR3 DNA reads TGTGCCAGCAGCCAAGATGCGCTCTCTGGGGCCAACGTCCTGACTTTC. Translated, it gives CASSQDALSGANVLTF.

The CDR3 spells CARSSRLERYEQYF. The DNA for the CDR3 is TGTGCCAGAAGCTCGCGACTAGAACGGTACGAGCAGTACTTC. The chain is built from TRBV5-3 and TRBJ2-7; possibly TRBD2 for D (6 bases). TRBV5-3 is labeled an ORF, and its function is uncertain. Trimming took 3 bases from V and 4 from J, leaving 14 bases between them. This CDR3 region has 14 residues.

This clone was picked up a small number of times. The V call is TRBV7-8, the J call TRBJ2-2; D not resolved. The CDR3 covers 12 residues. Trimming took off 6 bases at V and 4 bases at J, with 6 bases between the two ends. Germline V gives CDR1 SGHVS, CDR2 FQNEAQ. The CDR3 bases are TGTGCCAGCAGTCACACCACCGGGGAGCTGTTTTTT. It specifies CASSHTTGELFF.

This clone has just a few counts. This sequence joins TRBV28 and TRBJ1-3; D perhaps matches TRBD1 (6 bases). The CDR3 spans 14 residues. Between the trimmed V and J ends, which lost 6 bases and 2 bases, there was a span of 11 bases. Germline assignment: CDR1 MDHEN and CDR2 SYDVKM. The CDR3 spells CASRTGFAGNTIYF. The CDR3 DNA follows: TGTGCCAGCAGAACAGGGTTTGCTGGAAACACCATATATTTT.